The sample holds a few counts of the clone carrying this T cell receptor (beta chain). What it recognizes is unknown. The data are from a study of T cells in Graves' hyperthyroidism and ophthalmopathy. Whole-study results and caveats: Peripheral blood also featured most of the thyroid clonotypes expanded above 0.001.

This CDR3 comprises 15 residues. Unmatched junction bases numbered 16, after V lost 11 bases and J lost 8 bases. CDR1 and CDR2 (germline): SGHAT, FQDESV (reference sequence). Template material for amplifying TCR beta CDR3 regions consisted of RNA transcripts. Using the HTBI primer set, a first-round RT-PCR was run on the TCR CDR3. Using its own MiXCR run on the multiplex PCR reads, TCRdb lists one record per CDR3 protein. The sample gives about 500,000 distinct CDR3 sequences, 15% to 20% of which show up once; approximately 15% is in the top ten. Input material: blood. The gene calls are TRBV11-1 and TRBJ1-4, with TRBD1 matching over 8 bases. The TCR originated in a woman younger than 30 with Graves' ophthalmopathy. As DNA, the CDR3 is TGTGCCCGGTCCGAGACAGGGGATTATGGCGAAAAACTGTTTTTT. This sequence encodes CARSETGDYGEKLFF.